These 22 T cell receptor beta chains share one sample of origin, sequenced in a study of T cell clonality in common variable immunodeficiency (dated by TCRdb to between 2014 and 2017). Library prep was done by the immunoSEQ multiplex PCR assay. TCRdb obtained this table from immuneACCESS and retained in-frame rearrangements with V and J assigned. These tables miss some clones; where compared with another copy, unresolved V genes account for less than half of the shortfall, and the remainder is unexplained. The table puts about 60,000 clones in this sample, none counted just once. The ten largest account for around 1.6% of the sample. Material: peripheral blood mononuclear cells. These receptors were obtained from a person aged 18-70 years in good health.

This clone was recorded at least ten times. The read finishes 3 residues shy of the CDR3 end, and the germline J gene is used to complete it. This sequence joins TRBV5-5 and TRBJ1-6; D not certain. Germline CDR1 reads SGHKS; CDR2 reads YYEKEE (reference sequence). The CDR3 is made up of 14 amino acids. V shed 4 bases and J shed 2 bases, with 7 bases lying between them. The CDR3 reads CASSLRAYNSPLHF. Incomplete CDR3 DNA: TGTGCCAGCAGCCTTCGGGCCTATAATTCACCC.

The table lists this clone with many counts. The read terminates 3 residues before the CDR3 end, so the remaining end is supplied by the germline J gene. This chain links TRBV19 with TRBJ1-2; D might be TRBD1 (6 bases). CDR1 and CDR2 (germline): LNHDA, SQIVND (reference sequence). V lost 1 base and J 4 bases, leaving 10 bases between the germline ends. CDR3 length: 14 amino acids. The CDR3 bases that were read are TGTGCCAGTAGTATAGGAGGGGGGGCCTATGGC. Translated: CASSIGGGAYG. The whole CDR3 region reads CASSIGGGAYGYTF. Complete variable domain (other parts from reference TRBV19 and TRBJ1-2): DGGITQSPKYLFRKEGQNVTLSCEQNLNHDAMYWYRQDPGQGLRLIYYSQIVNDFQKGDIAEGYSVSREKKESFPLTVTSAQKNPTAFYLCASSIGGGAYGYTFGSGTRLTVV.

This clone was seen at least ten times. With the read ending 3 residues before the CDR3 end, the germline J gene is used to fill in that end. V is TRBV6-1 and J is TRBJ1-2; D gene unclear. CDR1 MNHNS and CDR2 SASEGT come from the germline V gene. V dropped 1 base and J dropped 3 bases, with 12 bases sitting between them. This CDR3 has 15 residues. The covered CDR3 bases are TGTGCCAGCAGTGAAGGGAGGACCGGGGACTATGGC. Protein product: CASSEGRTGDYG. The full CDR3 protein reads CASSEGRTGDYGYTF.

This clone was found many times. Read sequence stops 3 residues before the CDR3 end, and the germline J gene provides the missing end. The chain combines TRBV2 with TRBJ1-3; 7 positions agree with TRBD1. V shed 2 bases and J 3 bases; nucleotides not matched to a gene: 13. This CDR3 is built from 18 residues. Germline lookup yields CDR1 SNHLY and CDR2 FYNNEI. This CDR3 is CASSEKGGRVSLGNTIYF. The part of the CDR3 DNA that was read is TGTGCCAGCAGTGAAAAAGGGGGCAGGGTATCACTTGGAAACACC.

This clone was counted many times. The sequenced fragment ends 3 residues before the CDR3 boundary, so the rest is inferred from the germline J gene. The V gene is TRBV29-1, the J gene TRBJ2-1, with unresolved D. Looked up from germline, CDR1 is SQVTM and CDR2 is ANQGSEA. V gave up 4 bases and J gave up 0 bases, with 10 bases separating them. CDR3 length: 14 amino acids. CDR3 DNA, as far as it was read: TGCAGCGTTGGTGGCAGAGTCTCCTACAATGAG. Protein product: CSVGGRVSYNE. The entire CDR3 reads CSVGGRVSYNEQFF.

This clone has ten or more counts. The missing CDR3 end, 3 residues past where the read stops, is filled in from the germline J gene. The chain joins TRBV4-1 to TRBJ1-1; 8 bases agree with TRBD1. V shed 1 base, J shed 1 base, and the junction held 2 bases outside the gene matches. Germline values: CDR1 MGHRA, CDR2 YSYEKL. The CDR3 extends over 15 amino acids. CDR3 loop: CASSQGTGKNTEAFF. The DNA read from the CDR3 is TGCGCCAGCAGCCAAGGGACAGGGAAGAACACTGAA.

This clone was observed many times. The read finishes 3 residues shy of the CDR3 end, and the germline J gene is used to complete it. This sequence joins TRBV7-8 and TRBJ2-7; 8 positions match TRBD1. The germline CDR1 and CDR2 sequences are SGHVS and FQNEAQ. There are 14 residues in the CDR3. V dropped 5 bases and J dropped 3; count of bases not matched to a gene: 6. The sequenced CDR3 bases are TGTGCCAGCAGCCCTCGGACAGGGATCTACGAG. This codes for CASSPRTGIYE. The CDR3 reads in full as CASSPRTGIYEQYF.

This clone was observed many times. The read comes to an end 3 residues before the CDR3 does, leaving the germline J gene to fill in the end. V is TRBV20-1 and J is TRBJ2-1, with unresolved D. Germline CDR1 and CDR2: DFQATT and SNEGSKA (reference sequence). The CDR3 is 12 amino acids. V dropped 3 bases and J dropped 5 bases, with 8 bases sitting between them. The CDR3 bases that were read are TGCAGTGCTAGGACTGGCCACAATGAG. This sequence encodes CSARTGHNE. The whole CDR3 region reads CSARTGHNEQFF.

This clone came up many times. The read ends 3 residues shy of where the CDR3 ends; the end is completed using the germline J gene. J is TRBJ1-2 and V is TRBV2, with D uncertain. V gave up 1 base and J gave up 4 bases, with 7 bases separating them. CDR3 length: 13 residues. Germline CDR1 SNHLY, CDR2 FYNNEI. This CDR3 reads CASSEEGPYGYTF. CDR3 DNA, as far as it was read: TGTGCCAGCAGTGAAGAAGGGCCCTATGGC.

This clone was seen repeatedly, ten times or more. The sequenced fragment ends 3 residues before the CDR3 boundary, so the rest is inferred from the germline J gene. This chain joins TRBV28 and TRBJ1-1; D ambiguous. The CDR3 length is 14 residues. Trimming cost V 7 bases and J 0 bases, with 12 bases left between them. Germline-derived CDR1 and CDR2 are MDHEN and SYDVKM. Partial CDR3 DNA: TGTGCCAGCAACCCCGCGAGGGTGAACACTGAA. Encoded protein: CASNPARVNTE. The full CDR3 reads CASNPARVNTEAFF.

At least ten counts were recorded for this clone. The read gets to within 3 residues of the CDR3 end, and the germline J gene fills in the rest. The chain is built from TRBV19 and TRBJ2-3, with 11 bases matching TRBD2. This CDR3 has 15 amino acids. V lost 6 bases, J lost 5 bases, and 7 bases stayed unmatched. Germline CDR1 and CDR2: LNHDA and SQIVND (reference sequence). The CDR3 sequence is CASRALAGEGDTQYF. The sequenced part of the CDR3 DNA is TGTGCCAGTAGAGCACTAGCGGGAGAAGGAGATACG.

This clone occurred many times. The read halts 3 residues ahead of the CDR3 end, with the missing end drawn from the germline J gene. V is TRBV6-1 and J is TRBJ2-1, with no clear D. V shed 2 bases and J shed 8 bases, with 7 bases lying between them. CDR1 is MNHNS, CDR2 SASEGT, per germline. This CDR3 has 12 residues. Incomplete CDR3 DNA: TGTGCCAGCAGTGAATCGGGTTATGAG. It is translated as CASSESGYE. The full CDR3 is CASSESGYEQFF.

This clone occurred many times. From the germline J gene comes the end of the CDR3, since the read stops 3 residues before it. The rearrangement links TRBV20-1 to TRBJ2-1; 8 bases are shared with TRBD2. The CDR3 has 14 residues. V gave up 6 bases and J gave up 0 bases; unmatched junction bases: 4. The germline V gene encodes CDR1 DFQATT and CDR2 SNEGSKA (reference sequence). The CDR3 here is CSATGGSSYNEQFF. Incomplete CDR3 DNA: TGCAGTGCGACGGGGGGGAGCTCCTACAATGAG.

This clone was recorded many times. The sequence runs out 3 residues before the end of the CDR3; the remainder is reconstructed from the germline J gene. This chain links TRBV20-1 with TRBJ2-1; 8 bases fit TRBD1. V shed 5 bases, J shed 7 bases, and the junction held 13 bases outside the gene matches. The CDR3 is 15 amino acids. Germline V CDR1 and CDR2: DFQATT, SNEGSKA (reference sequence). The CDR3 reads CSASHPRTGSNEQFF. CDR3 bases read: TGCAGTGCTTCTCACCCCCGGACAGGGAGTAATGAG.

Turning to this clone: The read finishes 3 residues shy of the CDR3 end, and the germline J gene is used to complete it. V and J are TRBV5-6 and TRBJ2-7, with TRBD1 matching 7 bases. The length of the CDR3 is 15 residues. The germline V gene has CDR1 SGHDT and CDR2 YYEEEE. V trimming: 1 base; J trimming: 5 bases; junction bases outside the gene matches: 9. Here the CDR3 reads CASSLLGGSIHEQYF. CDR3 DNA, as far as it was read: TGTGCCAGCAGCTTGTTAGGGGGCTCTATCCACGAG.

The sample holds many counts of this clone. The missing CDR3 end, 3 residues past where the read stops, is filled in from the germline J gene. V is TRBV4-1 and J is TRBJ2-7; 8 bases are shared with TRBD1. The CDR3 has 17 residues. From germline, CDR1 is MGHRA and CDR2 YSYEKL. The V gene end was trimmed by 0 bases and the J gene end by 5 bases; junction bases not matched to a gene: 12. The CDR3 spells CASSQEEEGQVIHEQYF. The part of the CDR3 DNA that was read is TGCGCCAGCAGCCAAGAAGAGGAGGGACAGGTAATACACGAG.

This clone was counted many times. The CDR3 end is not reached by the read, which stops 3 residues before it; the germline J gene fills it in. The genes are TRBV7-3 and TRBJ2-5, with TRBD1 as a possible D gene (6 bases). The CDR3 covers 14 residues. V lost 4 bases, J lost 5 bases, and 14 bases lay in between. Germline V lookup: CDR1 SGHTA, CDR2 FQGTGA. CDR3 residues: CASSSQGRMETQYF. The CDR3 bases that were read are TGTGCCAGCAGCTCGCAGGGGAGAATGGAGACC.

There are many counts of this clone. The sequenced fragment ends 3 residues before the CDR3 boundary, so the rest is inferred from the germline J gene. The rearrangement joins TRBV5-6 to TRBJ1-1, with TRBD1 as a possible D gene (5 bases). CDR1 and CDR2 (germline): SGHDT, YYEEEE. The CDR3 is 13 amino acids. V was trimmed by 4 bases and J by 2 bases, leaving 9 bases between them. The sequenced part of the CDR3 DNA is TGTGCCAGCAGCCCGGGGACTAACACTGAA. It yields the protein CASSPGTNTE. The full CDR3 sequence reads CASSPGTNTEAFF.

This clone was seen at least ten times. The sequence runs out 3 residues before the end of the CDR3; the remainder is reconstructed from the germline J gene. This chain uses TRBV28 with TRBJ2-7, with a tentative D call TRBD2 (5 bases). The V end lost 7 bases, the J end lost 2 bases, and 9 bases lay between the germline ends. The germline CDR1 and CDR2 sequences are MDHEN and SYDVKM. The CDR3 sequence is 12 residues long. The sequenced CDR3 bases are TGTGCCAGCATGGCGGGTCCCTACGAG. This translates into CASMAGPYE. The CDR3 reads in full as CASMAGPYEQYF.

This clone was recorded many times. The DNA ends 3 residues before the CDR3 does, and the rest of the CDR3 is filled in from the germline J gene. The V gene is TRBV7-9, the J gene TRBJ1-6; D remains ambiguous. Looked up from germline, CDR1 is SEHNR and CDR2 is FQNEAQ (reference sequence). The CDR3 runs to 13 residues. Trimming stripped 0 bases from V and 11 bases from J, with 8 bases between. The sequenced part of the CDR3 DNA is TGTGCCAGCAGCTTAGCTGGCGGGGCACCC. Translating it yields CASSLAGGAP. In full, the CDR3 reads CASSLAGGAPLHF.

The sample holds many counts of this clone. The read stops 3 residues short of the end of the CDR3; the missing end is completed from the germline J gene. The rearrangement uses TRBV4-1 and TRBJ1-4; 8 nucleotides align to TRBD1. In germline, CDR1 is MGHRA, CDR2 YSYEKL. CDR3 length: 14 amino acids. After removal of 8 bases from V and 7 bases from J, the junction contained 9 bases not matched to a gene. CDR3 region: CASDSGQGSEKLFF. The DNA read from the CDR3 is TGCGCCAGCGACAGCGGACAGGGCAGTGAAAAA.

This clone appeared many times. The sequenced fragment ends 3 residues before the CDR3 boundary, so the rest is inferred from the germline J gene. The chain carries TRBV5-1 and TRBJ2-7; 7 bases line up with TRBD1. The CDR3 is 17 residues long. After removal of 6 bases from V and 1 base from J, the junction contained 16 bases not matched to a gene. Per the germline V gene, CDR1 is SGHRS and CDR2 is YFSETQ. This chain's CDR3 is CASNDRADSPSSYEQYF. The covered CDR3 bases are TGCGCCAGCAACGACAGGGCTGACTCCCCAAGTTCCTACGAG.